This entry features one T cell receptor beta chain sequence. The CDR3 contains 15 residues. CDR1 is MNHEY, CDR2 SMNVEV, per germline (reference sequence). Trimming removed 7 bases at V and 1 base at J, with 16 bases between. The sample comes from a study of blood T cell repertoires in COVID-19. Study background: Sources were T cells, B-cell-depleted T cells, or PBMCs; the material itself was cDNA or gDNA.

Per the original methods: Cell counts per sample came from amplifying reference gene primers. Only in-frame clones appear in the TCRdb table, and some are missing; sequencing was by immunoSEQ multiplex PCR. V and J calls and clone size are as listed in that table; D and trimming were resolved from the DNA. The table records tens of thousands of clones, roughly 78% of them present only once. This chain connects TRBV27 to TRBJ1-1; tentatively, D is TRBD1 (5 bases). Sequencing was performed on peripheral blood. The source is a woman of 80 years or more with acute or convalescent COVID-19. CDR3 coding DNA: TGTGCCAGCACCTCTGGGGGGGGTCGGAACACTGAAGCTTTCTTT. Its translation: CASTSGGGRNTEAFF.